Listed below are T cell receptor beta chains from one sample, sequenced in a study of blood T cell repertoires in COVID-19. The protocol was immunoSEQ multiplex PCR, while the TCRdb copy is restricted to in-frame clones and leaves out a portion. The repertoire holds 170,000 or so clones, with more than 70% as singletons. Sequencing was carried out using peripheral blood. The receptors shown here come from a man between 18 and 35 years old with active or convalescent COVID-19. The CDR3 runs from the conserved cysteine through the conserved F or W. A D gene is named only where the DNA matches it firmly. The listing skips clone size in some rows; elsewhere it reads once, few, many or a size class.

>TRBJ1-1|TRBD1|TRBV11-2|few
TGTGCCAGCAGCTTAGATTCCCGACAGGGCCATAGACCGAACACTGAAGCTTTCTTT
CASSLDSRQGHRPNTEAFF
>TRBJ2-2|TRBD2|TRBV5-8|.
TGTGCCAGCACCAAGGGACTAGCGGGGATCACCGGGGAGCTGTTTTTT
CASTKGLAGITGELFF
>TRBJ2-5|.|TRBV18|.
TGTGCCAGCTCGCAGTCGACACGAAACCAAGAGACCCAGTACTTC
CASSQSTRNQETQYF
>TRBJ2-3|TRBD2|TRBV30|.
TGTGCCTGGTCGTATAGCGGGAGTACAGATACGCAGTATTTT
CAWSYSGSTDTQYF
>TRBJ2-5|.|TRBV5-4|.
TGTGCCAGCAGCTCGGACTGGGGTGGGCTAGAGACCCAGTACTTC
CASSSDWGGLETQYF
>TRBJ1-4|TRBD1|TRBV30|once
TGTGCCTGGAATAGACAGGGGGTAGGAGAAAAACTGTTTTTT
CAWNRQGVGEKLFF
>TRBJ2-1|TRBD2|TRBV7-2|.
TGTGCCAGCAGCCGTTCGCGGGGGAGCCTTTCGAATGAGCAGTTCTTC
CASSRSRGSLSNEQFF
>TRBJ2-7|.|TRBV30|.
TGTGCCTGGAGTGTGGGCTGGACCTACGAGCAGTACTTC
CAWSVGWTYEQYF
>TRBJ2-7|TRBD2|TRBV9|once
TGTGCCAGCAGCTCGGGACTAGCGGGAGCCGAGCAGTACTTC
CASSSGLAGAEQYF
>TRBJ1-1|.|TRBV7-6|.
TGTGCCAGCAGCTTAGATTTTATCGGGGTTACTGAAGCTTTCTTT
CASSLDFIGVTEAFF
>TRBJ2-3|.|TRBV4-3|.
TGCGCCAGCAGCCATGACAGCAGCACAGATACGCAGTATTTT
CASSHDSSTDTQYF
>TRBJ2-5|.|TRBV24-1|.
TGTGCCACCAGTGAGGGCGCGGGGGAGACCCAGTACTTC
CATSEGAGETQYF
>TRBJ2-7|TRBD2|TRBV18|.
TGTGCCAGCTCACCCGGGGGGGGACCAAGGGAGCAGTACTTC
CASSPGGGPREQYF
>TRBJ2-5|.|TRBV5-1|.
TGCGCCAGCAGCTTGGCCGGTTGGGAGACCCAGTACTTC
CASSLAGWETQYF
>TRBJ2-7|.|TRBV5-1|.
TGCGCCAGCAGCTTGGGTTCATCCAGTTACGAGCAGTACTTC
CASSLGSSSYEQYF
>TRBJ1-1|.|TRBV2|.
TGTGCCAGCAGCGGCCTGCGGGACACTGAAGCTTTCTTT
CASSGLRDTEAFF
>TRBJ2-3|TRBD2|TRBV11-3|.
TGTGCCAGCAGCTTGTCCAGCGGGGGGGCGACAGATACGCAGTATTTT
CASSLSSGGATDTQYF
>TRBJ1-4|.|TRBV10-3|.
TGTGCCATCAGTGAGTCGAGTCACAGAGCAACTAATGAAAAACTGTTTTTT
CAISESSHRATNEKLFF
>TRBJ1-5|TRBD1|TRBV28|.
TGTGCCAGCAGTTTCTCTCCAAACAGGGGCTGGGAGAGCAATCAGCCCCAGCATTTT
CASSFSPNRGWESNQPQHF
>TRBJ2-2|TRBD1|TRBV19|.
TGTGCCAGTAGTGTCACAGGGGGCGCGAACACCGGGGAGCTGTTTTTT
CASSVTGGANTGELFF
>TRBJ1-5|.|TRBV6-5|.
TGTGCCAGCAAGGCCGGGGGGCTGTCCGATCAGCCCCAGCATTTT
CASKAGGLSDQPQHF
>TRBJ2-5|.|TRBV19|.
TGTGCCAGTAGTCCGGGGTGGAAGACCCAGAGAACCCAGTACTTC
CASSPGWKTQRTQYF
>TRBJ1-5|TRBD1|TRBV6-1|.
TGTGCCAGCAGTGGCCCGGGCACAGGGGGCTCTCAGCCCCAGCATTTT
CASSGPGTGGSQPQHF
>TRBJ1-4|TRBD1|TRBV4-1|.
TGCGCCAGCAGCCGCACACCCGGGACAGGGGATGAAAAACTGTTTTTT
CASSRTPGTGDEKLFF
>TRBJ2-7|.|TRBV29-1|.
TGCAGCGTTTTAACAGGTTACGAGCAGTACTTC
CSVLTGYEQYF
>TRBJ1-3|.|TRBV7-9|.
TGTGCCAGCAGCTCTCCCCCCGGAAACACCATATATTTT
CASSSPPGNTIYF
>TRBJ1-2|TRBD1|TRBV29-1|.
TGCAGCGTCCGGAGAAAGACAGGGAGTCCGTATGGCTACACCTTC
CSVRRKTGSPYGYTF
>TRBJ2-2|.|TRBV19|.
TGTGCCAGTAGTTTATCCCGGGTCACCGGGGAGCTGTTTTTT
CASSLSRVTGELFF
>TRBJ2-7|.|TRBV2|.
TGTGCCAGCAGCGTTCCGGGAGTGGGCGACGAGCAGTACTTC
CASSVPGVGDEQYF
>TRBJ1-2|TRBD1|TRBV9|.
TGTGCCAGCAGCCCCAACAGGGGTGGCTATGGCTACACCTTC
CASSPNRGGYGYTF
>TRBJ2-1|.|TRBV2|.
TGTGCCAGCAGTGAATGGGGGCTGAATGAGCAGTTCTTC
CASSEWGLNEQFF
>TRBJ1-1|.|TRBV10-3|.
TGTGCCATCAGTGAGGCCCAGGGGATGAACACTGAAGCTTTCTTT
CAISEAQGMNTEAFF
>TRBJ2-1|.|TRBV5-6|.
TGTGCCAGCAGCCAGGACAGTTACAATGAGCAGTTCTTC
CASSQDSYNEQFF
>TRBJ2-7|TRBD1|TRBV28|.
TGTGCCAGCAGGGGGACAGGGTCTACCTACTACGAGCAGTACTTC
CASRGTGSTYYEQYF
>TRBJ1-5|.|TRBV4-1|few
TGCGCCAGCAGCCAAGATGAGGGTCAGCCCCAGCATTTT
CASSQDEGQPQHF
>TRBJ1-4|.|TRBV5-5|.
TGTGCCAGCAGCTTGGCGGAGACCAATGAAAAACTGTTTTTT
CASSLAETNEKLFF
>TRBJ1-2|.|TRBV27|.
TGTGCCAGCAGTTCTTGGGGCAGGGCAGGGGATGGCTACACCTTC
CASSSWGRAGDGYTF
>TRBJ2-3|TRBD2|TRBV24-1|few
TGTGCCACCAGGACTAGCGGGAGGGAGACAGATACGCAGTATTTT
CATRTSGRETDTQYF
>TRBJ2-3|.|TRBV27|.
TGTGCCAGCAGTTCTATCCTCACAGATACGCAGTATTTT
CASSSILTDTQYF
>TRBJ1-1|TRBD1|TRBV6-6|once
TGTGCCAGCAGCTTATACAGGGGCACTGAAGCTTTCTTT
CASSLYRGTEAFF
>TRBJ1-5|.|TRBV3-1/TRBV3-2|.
TGTGCCAGCAGCCAAGAGGGGACAACTAATCAGCCCCAGCATTTT
CASSQEGTTNQPQHF
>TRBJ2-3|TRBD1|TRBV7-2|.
TGTGCCAGCAGCTTGCGTCCAGGGGGCCAGGTCACAGATACGCAGTATTTT
CASSLRPGGQVTDTQYF
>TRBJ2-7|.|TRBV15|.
TGTGCCACCAGCAGGTCAACAGGGAACATCCACGAGCAGTACTTC
CATSRSTGNIHEQYF
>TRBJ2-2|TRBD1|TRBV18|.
TGTGCCAGCTCACCACCGGACAGGGGGCGCGGGGAGCTGTTTTTT
CASSPPDRGRGELFF
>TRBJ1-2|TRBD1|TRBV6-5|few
TGTGCCAGCAGTTACCCTAAACAGGGGGCTTCTGGCTACACCTTC
CASSYPKQGASGYTF
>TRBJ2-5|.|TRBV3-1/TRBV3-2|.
TGTGCCAGCAGCCAAGAGTATTACCAGTACTTC
CASSQEYYQYF
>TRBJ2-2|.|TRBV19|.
TGTGCCAGTAGTGACAGGAACACCGGGGAGCTGTTTTTT
CASSDRNTGELFF
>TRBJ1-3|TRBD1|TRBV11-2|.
TGTGCCAGCAGTCAAAGAGGCTTCGGACAGGGGATTGGAAACACCATATATTTT
CASSQRGFGQGIGNTIYF